This TCR beta chain comes out of a study of control samples from healthy donors and cancer patients. The CDR3 has 17 amino acids. The trim removed 1 base at V and 2 bases at J, leaving 9 bases unmatched. Germline lookup yields CDR1 MGHRA and CDR2 YSYEKL. Repertoires were generated with immunoSEQ multiplex PCR, while TCRdb's copy carries only in-frame clones and drops some. The repertoire holds about 120,000 clones, about 89% seen once, with 40% in the top ten. The receptor was derived from a man between 50 and 59 years old in good health. Sequenced: blood. The V call is TRBV4-1, the J call TRBJ2-7; 9 bases match TRBD2. CDR3 sequence reads: CASSQGFVAGETYEQYF. CDR3 coding DNA: TGCGCCAGCAGCCAAGGATTTGTAGCGGGGGAAACCTACGAGCAGTACTTC.